This T cell receptor beta chain was sequenced during a study of OX40 agonist ivuxolimab in advanced cancers. The germline V gene encodes CDR1 SGDLS and CDR2 YYNGEE. The junction had 4 bases not matched to a gene; V was cut back by 2 bases and J by 0 bases. CDR3 length: 15 amino acids. The repertoire was sequenced with immunoSEQ multiplex PCR; TCRdb's copy has only in-frame clones and lacks some. Found here are roughly 65,000 clones, around 86% of them singletons; the top ten hold less than 0.4%. The sample in question was CD4+ or CD8+ T cells sorted from blood, obtained in a trial of the OX40 agonist ivuxolimab. The gene calls are TRBV9 and TRBJ1-1, with 7 positions matching TRBD1. This receptor was obtained from an adult with an advanced solid tumor such as melanoma, head and neck, liver or kidney cancer. As DNA, the CDR3 is TGTGCCAGCAGCGTTGGGACAGCGATGAACACTGAAGCTTTCTTT. Protein product: CASSVGTAMNTEAFF.